The 27 T cell receptor beta chains below all came from one sample that was sequenced in a study of shared clonotypes between healthy human individuals. Assay used: immunoSEQ multiplex PCR; TCRdb lists only in-frame clones, some missing. The sample holds approximately 1,000,000 clones; about four fifths are singletons and the top ten take 0.4% to 0.55%. The sequenced sample was memory CD4+ T cells from PBMCs. Subset in this sample: CD45RA-negative fraction. The source of these receptors is a man between 18 and 35 years old in good health. Some clones in this sample may be carry-over from other donors' samples.

This chain uses TRBV7-6 with TRBJ2-1; D uncertain. Trimming left V 2 bases short and J 1 base short, with 12 bases between. Germline CDR1 is SGHVS and CDR2 is FNYEAQ. This CDR3 contains 16 residues. In DNA form, the CDR3 reads TGTGCCAGCAGCTTATATCTTTTGGGGTCCTACAATGAGCAGTTCTTC. It translates to CASSLYLLGSYNEQFF.

The rearrangement links TRBV15 to TRBJ2-1; 12 positions agree with TRBD2. V was pared by 1 base and J by 12 bases, with 4 bases of the junction left unmatched. The CDR3 has 14 residues. Germline V lookup: CDR1 LNHNV, CDR2 YYDKDF (reference sequence). CDR3 sequence reads: CATSRGLAGAVQFF. CDR3 in DNA: TGTGCCACCAGCAGAGGACTAGCGGGAGCAGTGCAGTTCTTC.

This clone was detected once. This rearrangement joins TRBV5-4 to TRBJ2-1; perhaps D is TRBD1 or TRBD2 (6 bases each). Germline-derived CDR1 and CDR2 are SGHNT and YYREEE (reference sequence). The CDR3 contains 16 residues. Trimming cost V 4 bases and J 0 bases, with 14 bases left between them. The CDR3 DNA is TGTGCCAGCAGCCTCGGGGGCCTCAGCTCCTACAATGAGCAGTTCTTC. Protein: CASSLGGLSSYNEQFF.

This sequence joins TRBV4-1 and TRBJ2-5; TRBD1 is a possible D gene (5 bases). The CDR3 is 16 amino acids. CDR1 is MGHRA, CDR2 YSYEKL, per germline. The V end lost 2 bases, the J end lost 4 bases, and 17 bases lay between the germline ends. CDR3 sequence (DNA): TGCGCCAGCAGCCAACCCACCTCAGGGTATAGAGAGACCCAGTACTTC. Residues: CASSQPTSGYRETQYF.

V gene TRBV30 combines with J gene TRBJ2-7; D unresolved. This CDR3 contains 12 residues. Germline CDR1 GTSNPN, CDR2 SVGIG (reference sequence). The germline V and J ends were trimmed by 5 bases and 5 bases, with 13 bases remaining between them. CDR3 amino acids: CAWGPFGDEQYF. The CDR3 DNA sequence: TGTGCCTGGGGTCCCTTTGGGGACGAGCAGTACTTC. Variable domain in full (rest from reference TRBV30 and TRBJ2-7): SQTIHQWPATLVQPVGSPLSLECTVEGTSNPNLYWYRQAAGRGLQLLFYSVGIGQISSEVPQNLSASRPQDRQFILSSKKLLLSDSGFYLCAWGPFGDEQYFGPGTRLTVT.

V usage is TRBV5-6 and J usage is TRBJ2-1, with 10 bases fitting TRBD2. J was trimmed by 4 bases and V by 4 bases; bases with no gene match: 8. Looked up from germline, CDR1 is SGHDT and CDR2 is YYEEEE. The length of the CDR3 is 16 residues. CDR3 DNA sequence: TGTGCCAGCAGCCCAAGGGGACTAGCGTTTTACAATGAGCAGTTCTTC. Amino acid sequence: CASSPRGLAFYNEQFF. Using reference TRBV5-6 and TRBJ2-1 for the parts outside the CDR3, the full variable domain is DAGVTQSPTHLIKTRGQQVTLRCSPKSGHDTVSWYQQALGQGPQFIFQYYEEEERQRGNFPDRFSGHQFPNYSSELNVNALLLGDSALYLCASSPRGLAFYNEQFFGPGTRLTVL.

Only one count was recorded for this clone. CDR3 bases: TGTGCCAGCAGCCCGGGGGTGGAGGGCGAAAAACTGTTTTTT. It codes for CASSPGVEGEKLFF. V usage is TRBV7-9 and J usage is TRBJ1-4, with D possibly being TRBD1 (5 bases). This CDR3 is built from 14 residues. V lost 5 bases and J 8 bases, leaving 15 bases between the germline ends. Germline CDR1 reads SEHNR; CDR2 reads FQNEAQ (reference sequence).

The V and J genes are TRBV5-1 and TRBJ2-7; D may be TRBD1 (6 bases). The CDR3 consists of 16 residues. Germline V gene lookup returns CDR1 SGHRS and CDR2 YFSETQ. Trimming cost V 4 bases and J 3 bases, with 20 bases left between them. The CDR3 protein is CASSLTGAGAGYEQYF. Here the CDR3 DNA reads TGCGCCAGCAGCCTGACCGGGGCAGGGGCCGGCTACGAGCAGTACTTC. The full variable domain, completed using reference TRBV5-1 and TRBJ2-7, is KAGVTQTPRYLIKTRGQQVTLSCSPISGHRSVSWYQQTPGQGLQFLFEYFSETQRNKGNFPGRFSGRQFSNSRSEMNVSTLELGDSALYLCASSLTGAGAGYEQYFGPGTRLTVT.

The table lists this clone with a few counts. This rearrangement joins TRBV5-5 to TRBJ1-1; unclear D gene. The V gene lost 7 bases and the J gene lost 5 bases, with 15 bases spanning the gap. The germline V gene has CDR1 SGHKS and CDR2 YYEKEE (reference sequence). This CDR3 region has 13 residues. The CDR3 sequence: CASAYQHGTEAFF. The CDR3 nucleotides read TGTGCCAGCGCCTATCAACACGGGACTGAAGCTTTCTTT.

The chain links TRBV28 to TRBJ1-2; D ambiguous. The CDR3 totals 14 residues. Per the germline V gene, CDR1 is MDHEN and CDR2 is SYDVKM. V shed 2 bases and J shed 8 bases, with 15 bases lying between them. CDR3 protein: CASSLRDPGSGYTF. The CDR3 DNA reads as TGTGCCAGCAGTTTAAGAGACCCCGGGAGCGGCTACACCTTC.

The chain has TRBV5-5 and TRBJ2-3; D gene ambiguous. The CDR3 length is 14 residues. CDR1 is SGHKS, CDR2 YYEKEE, per germline (reference sequence). Trimming took 5 bases from V and 0 from J, leaving 10 bases between them. CDR3 DNA: TGTGCCAGCAGGCCCCTGCCTAGCACAGATACGCAGTATTTT. Its protein is CASRPLPSTDTQYF.

J is TRBJ2-7 and V is TRBV14, with D perhaps assigned TRBD1 or TRBD2 (5 bases each). V lost 1 base and J lost 9, with 13 bases in between. This CDR3 is built from 13 residues. CDR1 is SGHDN, CDR2 FVKESK, per germline. The CDR3: CASSQGWDHGQYF. CDR3 bases: TGTGCCAGCAGCCAAGGCTGGGACCATGGGCAGTACTTC.

The V gene is TRBV7-2, the J gene TRBJ2-7, with a weak D call TRBD2 (6 bases). V was clipped by 5 bases and J by 2 bases, with 13 bases between them. The CDR3 is made up of 14 amino acids. The germline V gene has CDR1 SGHTA and CDR2 FQGNSA. The CDR3 here is CASSLERRAYEQYF. The DNA of the CDR3 is TGTGCCAGCAGCCTCGAGCGGAGGGCCTACGAGCAGTACTTC.

This rearrangement joins TRBV29-1 to TRBJ1-2, with TRBD1 matching over 7 bases. V lost 1 base to trimming and J lost 4 bases; unmatched junction nucleotides: 12. CDR3 length: 16 amino acids. CDR1 and CDR2 (germline): SQVTM, ANQGSEA. The CDR3 here is CSVEGQGQPKIYGYTF. The CDR3 nucleotides read TGCAGCGTTGAAGGTCAGGGACAGCCTAAAATCTATGGCTACACCTTC.

This clone was seen just once. The chain has TRBV5-1 and TRBJ1-1; possibly TRBD1 for D (5 bases). Germline CDR1 and CDR2: SGHRS and YFSETQ. The V and J ends lost 4 bases and 3 bases respectively, with 13 bases between them. The CDR3 covers 14 residues. The CDR3 region is CASSSGPRDTEAFF. The CDR3 DNA reads as TGCGCCAGCAGCAGCGGCCCCAGGGACACTGAAGCTTTCTTT.

This chain links TRBV7-3 with TRBJ2-2, with TRBD1 matching 8 bases. The CDR3 contains 14 residues. Germline CDR1 and CDR2: SGHTA and FQGTGA. Trimming took 5 bases from V and 10 from J; bases not matched to a gene: 9. The DNA for the CDR3 is TGTGCCAGCAGCCCGCAGGGGGCGAGTGAGGAGCTGTTTTTT. Its protein product is CASSPQGASEELFF.

The genes are TRBV18 and TRBJ2-2; a possible D gene is TRBD1 (6 bases). This CDR3 is 16 amino acids long. V gave up 6 bases and J gave up 2 bases, with 16 bases separating them. Germline CDR1 is KGHSH and CDR2 is LQKENI. The CDR3 sequence is CASSHKTGANTGELFF. The CDR3 coding sequence is TGTGCCAGCTCCCACAAGACAGGAGCTAACACCGGGGAGCTGTTTTTT. The full variable domain, its missing parts supplied by reference TRBV18 and TRBJ2-2, is NAGVMQNPRHLVRRRGQEARLRCSPMKGHSHVYWYRQLPEEGLKFMVYLQKENIIDESGMPKERFSAEFPKEGPSILRIQQVVRGDSAAYFCASSHKTGANTGELFFGEGSRLTVL.

CDR3: CASRSGWNTNPEQYF. CDR3 coding DNA: TGCGCCAGCAGGTCGGGCTGGAATACCAACCCCGAGCAGTACTTC. The chain couples TRBV5-1 to TRBJ2-7; no firm D call. Germline-derived CDR1 and CDR2 are SGHRS and YFSETQ. The CDR3 loop spans 15 amino acids. V was clipped by 5 bases and J by 6 bases, with 21 bases between them.

This clone was counted a single time. The chain employs TRBV9 and TRBJ2-5, with a possible D match to TRBD1 (5 bases). The V end was cut by 3 bases, the J end by 4 bases, with 10 bases between. The germline V gene encodes CDR1 SGDLS and CDR2 YYNGEE. CDR3 size: 13 residues. The CDR3 is CASSGGLPETQYF. The CDR3 DNA is TGTGCCAGCAGCGGGGGCCTACCAGAGACCCAGTACTTC. Together with reference TRBV9 and TRBJ2-5, the CDR3 gives the full variable domain: DSGVTQTPKHLITATGQRVTLRCSPRSGDLSVYWYQQSLDQGLQFLIQYYNGEERAKGNILERFSAQQFPDLHSELNLSSLELGDSALYFCASSGGLPETQYFGPGTRLLVL.

The rearrangement uses TRBV5-1 and TRBJ2-5; tentative D call: TRBD1 (7 bases). Per the germline V gene, CDR1 is SGHRS and CDR2 is YFSETQ. Trimming cost V 4 bases and J 5 bases, with 24 bases left between them. The CDR3 has 17 residues. In DNA form, the CDR3 reads TGCGCCAGCAGCCTCCTCGGAACCCAGGGGGGCGAGGAGACCCAGTACTTC. Translating gives CASSLLGTQGGEETQYF. Full variable domain (remainder filled in from reference TRBV5-1 and TRBJ2-5): KAGVTQTPRYLIKTRGQQVTLSCSPISGHRSVSWYQQTPGQGLQFLFEYFSETQRNKGNFPGRFSGRQFSNSRSEMNVSTLELGDSALYLCASSLLGTQGGEETQYFGPGTRLLVL.

The chain is built from TRBV6-6 and TRBJ2-1, with D hard to call. Trimming removed 4 bases from V and 0 bases from J, with 10 bases in between. Germline V lookup: CDR1 MNHNY, CDR2 SVGAGI (reference sequence). The CDR3 sequence is 15 residues long. The DNA for the CDR3 is TGTGCCAGCAGTTCCCAGCGTCGCTCCTACAATGAGCAGTTCTTC. Residues: CASSSQRRSYNEQFF.

This chain joins TRBV30 and TRBJ1-3; D is undetermined. CDR3 length equals 14 residues. V lost 0 bases, J lost 3 bases, and 9 bases lay in between. Germline V gene sequence: CDR1 GTSNPN, CDR2 SVGIG (reference sequence). The CDR3 region is CAWSVSSFGNTIYF. The CDR3 coding sequence is TGTGCCTGGAGTGTAAGTTCTTTTGGAAACACCATATATTTT.

This clone has a handful of counts. This chain uses TRBV11-2 with TRBJ1-3, with 8 bases identical to TRBD1. The length of the CDR3 is 16 residues. J gave up 5 bases and V 0 bases, and 6 bases lay outside the gene matches. Germline V CDR1 and CDR2: SGHAT, FQNNGV. CDR3 coding DNA: TGTGCCAGCAGCTTAGAAAGGACAGGGCCAAGAAACACCATATATTTT. It yields the protein CASSLERTGPRNTIYF.

The chain combines TRBV6-1 with TRBJ2-3; 9 nucleotides match TRBD1. The CDR3 covers 14 residues. V shed 8 bases, J shed 5 bases, and the junction held 8 bases outside the gene matches. Germline V gene lookup returns CDR1 MNHNS and CDR2 SASEGT. In DNA form, the CDR3 reads TGTGCCAGCCGGACAGGGGCGCTGGGAGATACGCAGTATTTT. Its protein product is CASRTGALGDTQYF.

The CDR3 sequence is CASTSHSGEQYF. The CDR3 DNA reads as TGTGCCAGCACCAGTCACTCAGGGGAGCAGTACTTC. The rearrangement joins TRBV6-5 to TRBJ2-7, with a possible D match to TRBD1 (5 bases). Germline V gene lookup returns CDR1 MNHEY and CDR2 SVGAGI. The CDR3 runs to 12 residues. V gave up 7 bases and J gave up 7 bases, with 14 bases separating them.

Only one count was recorded for this clone. The chain links TRBV9 to TRBJ2-3; 9 bases are shared with TRBD1. CDR1 and CDR2 (germline): SGDLS, YYNGEE. Trimming at V came to 3 bases and at J to 3 bases, leaving 5 bases not matched to a gene. CDR3 length: 15 residues. The DNA of the CDR3 is TGTGCCAGCAGCGCATCCGGGACAGGGACAGATACGCAGTATTTT. This translates into CASSASGTGTDTQYF.

The rearrangement uses TRBV28 and TRBJ1-5; possible D gene TRBD1, 5 bases. V was shortened by 6 bases and J by 7 bases, with 13 bases between the two germline ends. CDR1 and CDR2 (germline): MDHEN, SYDVKM. This CDR3 has 13 amino acids. Here the CDR3 reads CASRVTRGQPQHF. Here the CDR3 DNA reads TGTGCCAGCAGGGTCACGCGGGGGCAGCCCCAGCATTTT.